Here is one T cell receptor beta chain with its context. Measured with immunoSEQ multiplex PCR; TCRdb has only the in-frame clones, and not every one. The data contain about 200,000 clones, about 85% of them seen just once; the ten biggest clones take up less than 7%. With V trimmed by 1 base and J by 2 bases, 6 bases remained unmatched. The CDR3 extends over 16 amino acids. Germline values: CDR1 LGHDT, CDR2 YNNKEL (reference sequence). A Seattle source enrolled patients during active infection and followed them longitudinally. The source of the sample is a study of blood T cell repertoires in COVID-19.

V usage is TRBV3-1 (or the pseudogene TRBV3-2) and J usage is TRBJ2-3, with 7 bases fitting TRBD2. Material: peripheral blood. The TCR was taken from a woman between 35 and 50 years old with COVID-19, enrolled during active disease. The CDR3: CASSQVPSGITDTQYF. The CDR3 coding sequence is TGTGCCAGCAGCCAAGTTCCTAGCGGCATCACAGATACGCAGTATTTT.